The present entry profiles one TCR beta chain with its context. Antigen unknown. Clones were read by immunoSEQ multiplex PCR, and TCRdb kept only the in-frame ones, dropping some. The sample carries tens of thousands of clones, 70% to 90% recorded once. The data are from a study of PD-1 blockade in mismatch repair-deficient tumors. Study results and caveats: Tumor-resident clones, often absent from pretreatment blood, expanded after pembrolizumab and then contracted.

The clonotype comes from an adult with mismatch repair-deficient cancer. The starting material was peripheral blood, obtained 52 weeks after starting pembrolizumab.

The CDR3 DNA reads TGTGCCAGCAGCTTACCCGACAGGTTTAGAGGGTCCTACGAGCAGTACTTC. It codes for CASSLPDRFRGSYEQYF. The V and J genes are TRBV7-2 and TRBJ2-7; possibly TRBD1 for D (6 bases). CDR1 and CDR2 (germline): SGHTA, FQGNSA. This CDR3 is built from 17 residues. The V end lost 2 bases, the J end lost 1 base, and 18 bases lay between the germline ends. The whole variable domain, remainder taken from reference TRBV7-2 and TRBJ2-7, is GAGVSQSPSNKVTEKGKDVELRCDPISGHTALYWYRQSLGQGLEFLIYFQGNSAPDKSGLPSDRFSAERTGGSVSTLTIQRTQQEDSAVYLCASSLPDRFRGSYEQYFGPGTRLTVT.